Shown below are 24 T cell receptor beta chains from a single sample sequenced in a study of shared clonotypes between healthy human individuals. The protocol was immunoSEQ multiplex PCR, while the TCRdb copy is restricted to in-frame clones and leaves out a portion. The data hold approximately 940,000 clones, with 76% observed a single time. Sequencing was performed on memory CD4+ T cells sorted from blood. Specified subset: CD45RA-negative fraction. Receptor source: a man younger than 35 in good health.

This chain connects TRBV6-5 to TRBJ2-7, with 9 bases that match TRBD1. The CDR3 is made up of 15 amino acids. The trim removed 2 bases at V and 3 bases at J, leaving 5 bases unmatched. Germline V gives CDR1 MNHEY, CDR2 SVGAGI. The CDR3 loop is CASSYEQGAIYEQYF. For the CDR3, the DNA is TGTGCCAGCAGTTACGAACAGGGGGCGATCTACGAGCAGTACTTC.

The genes are TRBV10-2 and TRBJ2-7; 11 bases agree with TRBD2. Trimming took 3 bases from V and 5 from J; bases not matched to a gene: 9. The germline CDR1 and CDR2 sequences are WSHSY and SAAADI. The CDR3 length is 16 residues. CDR3 amino acids: CASSDLAGGLVHEQYF. CDR3 DNA: TGCGCCAGCAGTGATTTAGCGGGAGGGCTGGTCCACGAGCAGTACTTC.

The chain employs TRBV5-4 and TRBJ1-2; D is possibly TRBD1 (6 bases). This CDR3 comprises 14 residues. Germline V CDR1 and CDR2: SGHNT, YYREEE (reference sequence). Trimming shortened V by 0 bases and J by 4 bases, and 10 bases separated the two germline ends. The DNA for the CDR3 is TGTGCCAGCAGCTTGGCCGGACAGTCCTATGGCTACACCTTC. The encoded protein is CASSLAGQSYGYTF.

This clone was counted at least ten times. This specimen includes other DNA sequences encoding the same CDR3. This chain connects TRBV25-1 to TRBJ1-6, with 9 bases fitting TRBD1. J was trimmed by 5 bases and V by 8 bases; bases with no gene match: 7. The CDR3 totals 15 residues. The germline gives CDR1 MGHDK, CDR2 SYGVNS. CDR3 sequence reads: CASGGQGRNNSPLHF. CDR3 bases: TGTGCCAGCGGGGGACAGGGAAGGAATAATTCACCCCTCCACTTT.

Concerning this clone itself: The sample holds other DNA sequences that translate to the same CDR3. V usage is TRBV7-8 and J usage is TRBJ1-1; D is unresolved. The CDR3 totals 13 residues. The germline CDR1 and CDR2 sequences are SGHVS and FQNEAQ. V lost 3 bases, J lost 1 base, and 6 bases lay in between. CDR3 in DNA: TGTGCCAGCAGCTTTACCGGGAACACTGAAGCTTTCTTT. Protein product: CASSFTGNTEAFF.

Points on this clone: This CDR3 is also generated by other DNA sequences in the sample. This chain uses TRBV10-3 with TRBJ2-1; D uncertain. The CDR3 consists of 12 residues. Germline V gives CDR1 ENHRY, CDR2 SYGVKD. V lost 0 bases, J lost 7 bases, and 4 bases lay in between. CDR3 bases: TGTGCCATCAGTGAGTCTGGAAATGAGCAGTTCTTC. Residues: CAISESGNEQFF.

The chain is built from TRBV6-1 and TRBJ1-5; no reliable D call. CDR3 length equals 13 residues. CDR1 and CDR2 (germline): MNHNS, SASEGT. The V gene lost 7 bases and the J gene lost 2 bases, with 9 bases spanning the gap. CDR3 in DNA: TGTGCCAGCAACAGTCGCGGCAATCAGCCCCAGCATTTT. Amino acid sequence: CASNSRGNQPQHF.

The V call is TRBV9, the J call TRBJ1-1, with 7 bases identical to TRBD1. The CDR3 covers 15 residues. V was pared by 0 bases and J by 7 bases, with 9 bases of the junction left unmatched. Per germline, CDR1 SGDLS and CDR2 YYNGEE. The CDR3 is CASSVGQGSLFEAFF. In DNA, the CDR3 is TGTGCCAGCAGCGTAGGACAGGGCTCTCTCTTTGAAGCTTTCTTT.

This clone occurred once. V gene TRBV27 combines with J gene TRBJ2-1; D not resolved. Germline V gene sequence: CDR1 MNHEY, CDR2 SMNVEV (reference sequence). V lost 2 bases and J 7 bases, leaving 9 bases between the germline ends. The CDR3 has 13 residues. CDR3 amino acids: CASSLEESNEQFF. As DNA, the CDR3 is TGTGCCAGCAGTTTAGAAGAGTCTAATGAGCAGTTCTTC.

The chain is built from TRBV5-1 and TRBJ2-2; 12 bases line up with TRBD2. CDR3 length: 18 amino acids. V shed 0 bases, J shed 4 bases, and the junction held 7 bases outside the gene matches. Per the germline V gene, CDR1 is SGHRS and CDR2 is YFSETQ. The DNA of the CDR3 is TGCGCCAGCAGCTTGGCCTCCCTAGCGGGGGGGCCCACCGGGGAGCTGTTTTTT. Its translation: CASSLASLAGGPTGELFF.

The chain has TRBV27 and TRBJ2-1; D tentatively fits TRBD1 or TRBD2 (5 bases each). V shed 2 bases and J shed 0 bases, with 11 bases lying between them. This CDR3 spans 16 amino acids. Germline CDR1 reads MNHEY; CDR2 reads SMNVEV (reference sequence). The DNA of the CDR3 is TGTGCCAGCAGTTTAGTCGGGGCCAGCTCCTACAATGAGCAGTTCTTC. Its translation is CASSLVGASSYNEQFF.

This rearrangement joins TRBV5-1 to TRBJ2-1, with TRBD1 matching 7 bases. This CDR3 contains 14 residues. From germline, CDR1 is SGHRS and CDR2 YFSETQ. V trimming: 4 bases; J trimming: 4 bases; junction bases outside the gene matches: 5. CDR3 loop: CASSEGGTYNEQFF. CDR3 DNA sequence: TGCGCCAGCAGCGAAGGGGGCACGTACAATGAGCAGTTCTTC.

The chain combines TRBV30 with TRBJ1-5; D is unclear. The length of the CDR3 is 13 residues. Per the germline V gene, CDR1 is GTSNPN and CDR2 is SVGIG (reference sequence). With 1 base removed from V and 3 bases from J, the gap between germline ends came to 7 bases. The DNA of the CDR3 is TGTGCCTGGAGTGGGCACGTCAATCAGCCCCAGCATTTT. Residues: CAWSGHVNQPQHF.

The CDR3 nucleotides read TGTGCCAGCAGTGGGGGGAGGGGCCGATATAATTCACCCCTCCACTTT. Residues: CASSGGRGRYNSPLHF. The J gene is TRBJ1-6, the V gene TRBV28; D might be TRBD1 (5 bases). Germline V CDR1 and CDR2: MDHEN, SYDVKM. The V gene lost 5 bases and the J gene lost 4 bases, with 15 bases spanning the gap. This CDR3 comprises 16 residues.

The rearrangement joins TRBV28 to TRBJ1-2; 8 bases line up with TRBD1. The V segment lost 6 bases and the J segment 5 bases; nucleotides outside the gene matches: 8. The CDR3 runs to 14 residues. The germline V gene encodes CDR1 MDHEN and CDR2 SYDVKM. In DNA, the CDR3 is TGTGCCAGCAGACCTCAGGGGGCTAGATATGGCTACACCTTC. It specifies CASRPQGARYGYTF.

The gene calls are TRBV11-2 and TRBJ2-4; no clear D. CDR1 is SGHAT, CDR2 FQNNGV, per germline. This CDR3 has 14 amino acids. The V end was cut by 0 bases, the J end by 0 bases, with 3 bases between. The CDR3 DNA sequence: TGTGCCAGCAGCTTAGACGGAGCCAAAAACATTCAGTACTTC. This translates into CASSLDGAKNIQYF.

The chain has TRBV19 and TRBJ1-1; D uncertain. The V and J ends lost 6 bases and 0 bases respectively, with 20 bases between them. From germline, CDR1 is LNHDA and CDR2 SQIVND (reference sequence). The CDR3 loop spans 17 amino acids. CDR3 DNA sequence: TGTGCCAGTAGGACCGACCGGGCAGATATATTGAACACTGAAGCTTTCTTT. This translates into CASRTDRADILNTEAFF.

V and J are TRBV6-1 and TRBJ1-6; unclear D gene. Germline V gene lookup returns CDR1 MNHNS and CDR2 SASEGT. The CDR3 runs 13 residues. V was cut by 7 bases and J by 5 bases, with 9 bases left in between. Written as DNA, the CDR3 is TGTGCCAGCAAGAAGGAGAATAATTCACCCCTCCACTTT. Translated, it gives CASKKENNSPLHF.

CDR3 region: CASSHGQGDNSPLHF. CDR3 nucleotides: TGCGCCAGCAGCCACGGACAGGGCGATAATTCACCCCTCCACTTT. The chain links TRBV5-1 to TRBJ1-6; 8 nucleotides align to TRBD1. Germline assignment: CDR1 SGHRS and CDR2 YFSETQ. The trim removed 4 bases at V and 5 bases at J, leaving 5 bases unmatched. The length of the CDR3 is 15 residues.

This clone was found a few times. J is TRBJ2-2 and V is TRBV2; D unclear. CDR3 size: 14 residues. Trimming shortened V by 8 bases and J by 5 bases, and 15 bases separated the two germline ends. Germline V CDR1 and CDR2: SNHLY, FYNNEI. CDR3 nucleotides: TGTGCCAGCCTTCCCGACGGAATGACCGGGGAGCTGTTTTTT. It is translated as CASLPDGMTGELFF. Using reference TRBV2 and TRBJ2-2 for the parts outside the CDR3, the full variable domain is EPEVTQTPSHQVTQMGQEVILRCVPISNHLYFYWYRQILGQKVEFLVSFYNNEISEKSEIFDDQFSVERPDGSNFTLKIRSTKLEDSAMYFCASLPDGMTGELFFGEGSRLTVL.

The chain uses TRBV27 and TRBJ2-6; the D gene is possibly TRBD2 (6 bases). Trimming pared 5 bases from V and 0 bases from J, leaving 11 bases between. Germline CDR1 MNHEY, CDR2 SMNVEV (reference sequence). The CDR3 covers 16 residues. In DNA, the CDR3 is TGTGCCAGCAGTCCTCTAGCGACCTCTGGGGCCAACGTCCTGACTTTC. Protein sequence: CASSPLATSGANVLTF.

This clone has ten or more counts. This chain connects TRBV5-1 to TRBJ2-2; 9 nucleotides match TRBD1. From germline, CDR1 is SGHRS and CDR2 YFSETQ. V shed 0 bases, J shed 4 bases, and the junction held 4 bases outside the gene matches. This CDR3 spans 16 amino acids. This chain's CDR3 is CASSLVVGQGTGELFF. For the CDR3, the DNA is TGCGCCAGCAGCTTGGTGGTGGGACAGGGCACCGGGGAGCTGTTTTTT.

This chain connects TRBV5-1 to TRBJ1-1; 7 nucleotides agree with TRBD1. This CDR3 comprises 16 residues. J was trimmed by 4 bases and V by 0 bases; bases with no gene match: 9. Germline lookup yields CDR1 SGHRS and CDR2 YFSETQ. CDR3 sequence reads: CASSLEQGGKGTEAFF. Here the CDR3 DNA reads TGCGCCAGCAGCTTGGAGCAGGGGGGAAAGGGCACTGAAGCTTTCTTT.

This sequence joins TRBV15 and TRBJ1-6; 7 bases map to TRBD1. The V segment lost 1 base and the J segment 9 bases; nucleotides outside the gene matches: 12. The CDR3 has 17 amino acids. Germline lookup yields CDR1 LNHNV and CDR2 YYDKDF (reference sequence). The CDR3 nucleotides read TGTGCCACCAGCAGAGGCCGATCAGGGGGGTCGGGTTCACCCCTCCACTTT. As protein: CATSRGRSGGSGSPLHF.